Sequencing of this TCR beta chain was carried out in a study of cytomegalovirus exposure and HLA in healthy donors (dated by TCRdb to about 2017). Regarding the research as a whole: An earlier analysis of 587 of the donors reported 276 Gb of sequence data and 95 million to 130 million unique TCR beta sequences obtained from approximately 180 million T cells. An early release that covered approximately 600 HLA-typed donors contained about 290 gigabases of sequencing data and about 84 million unique TCR sequences. Of the 300 to 450 genotyped donors, less than 85% were placed in the genetic ancestry cluster associated with self-reported Caucasian donors. The study aimed to test whether cataloging public T cell receptors could reveal signatures of past pathogen exposure. The study profiled the T cell repertoires of around 700 subjects by immunosequencing and related them to cytomegalovirus serostatus. In addition to the first cohort of approximately 650 subjects, a separate validation cohort of 120 different subjects was used. The study combined high-throughput TCR immunosequencing, statistical association of individual TCRs with disease status, and machine learning to predict cytomegalovirus infection status. A later analysis re-examined previously published TCR beta repertoires from roughly 720 donors and added high-resolution HLA genotyping to investigate patterns of TCR occurrence. In the later analysis, no new phenotypic data were used to find candidate immune exposures; instead, reliance was placed on TCR beta sequences and their occurrence across donors. An earlier analysis of some 500 of the donors applied high-throughput TCR beta sequencing to assess whether each TCR beta V gene segment acted as functional or pseudogenic. Alongside the repertoire data, information on donor age, sex, ethnicity and CMV serostatus was compiled. Genome-wide SNP genotypes for about 55% of the roughly 670 donors were used in a later genetic analysis, which treated that subset as a discovery cohort. All discovery cohort repertoires had been generated using a single sequencing platform. Both class I and class II loci were covered by HLA typing, at four-digit resolution. The number of typed donors differed by locus: about 620-640 for A, B, C, DRB1 and DQB1; about 520 for DQA1; 600 to 610 for DPA1; and around 470 for DPB1. Because of strong linkage in the cohort, roughly 5 DR-DQ haplotypes were treated as single units for association and clustering. Among some 400 genotyped donors of the cohort, an average of about 220,000 unique TCR beta nucleotide sequences was sequenced per donor, of which about 18% were non-productive.

The cohort consisted of 666 healthy bone marrow donors. At the time of sampling, all cohort members were nominally healthy, though unrecorded immune exposures were likely present. The donor was CMV seronegative and was included in the group of a few hundred seronegative cohort members. Each donor provided a peripheral blood sample, and peripheral blood mononuclear cells were used for TCR beta sequencing. Genomic DNA extraction from the blood cell samples was performed with the Qiagen DNeasy Blood Extraction Kit. Library generation was performed with the immunoSEQ multiplex PCR assay. For the multiplex PCR, a mixture combining 60 forward primers for TCR Vbeta segments and 13 reverse primers for TCR Jbeta segments was used. A multiplex PCR assay on genomic DNA amplified the CDR3 region of rearranged TCR beta genes. The Illumina HiSeq System was used to sequence the amplified TCR beta libraries as 87-base-pair reads. The authors processed their data as follows. Across the roughly 700 repertoires, a later analysis counted some 80 million unique TCR beta chains, about 10 million of which were shared by at least two donors. To remove PCR and sequencing errors, raw reads were error-corrected and collapsed into unique sequences using a nearest-neighbor algorithm that merged closely related sequences. Alignment of CDR3 sequences to IMGT reference sequences was used to assign V, D and J gene segments. For a sequence to be retained, a match of at least six nucleotides to both a V gene segment and a J gene segment was required. A rearrangement counted as productive if the CDR3 had no stop codons and remained in frame with V and J, and every other rearrangement counted as non-productive. CDR3 was defined by IMGT convention, running from the second conserved V-encoded cysteine to the conserved J-encoded phenylalanine. The earlier analysis of around 640 of the donors excluded sequences that lacked an unambiguous match to a single V gene segment. An earlier analysis of fewer than 650 of the donors classified V segments as functional when productive rearrangements were above 56.7% and as segregating when the standard deviation between donors was above 5%. A statistical classification framework was built for diagnosing cytomegalovirus status from the catalog of TCR beta chain sequences. In a later analysis, V and J genes were assigned by comparing TCR nucleotide sequences against IMGT/GENE-DB human TR gene sequences. Using the TCRdist pipeline, a later analysis assigned CDR3 sequences along with most-parsimonious VDJ recombination scenarios. In a later analysis, each TCR beta chain was defined by its CDR3 amino acid sequence together with its V-gene family, and reads without a unique V-gene family were excluded. As a way to deal with suspected cross-contamination and a sequencing artifact, a later analysis dropped 450 to 700 nucleotide sequences that were highly shared and had low generation probability. In a later analysis, a clonal expansion index was calculated for each public chain from normalized within-repertoire ranks of inferred template counts. Generation probabilities in a later analysis came from a VDJ recombination model fitted to out-of-frame rearrangements, and those results were checked against IGoR. Hypergeometric tests were used in a later analysis to score TCR-TCR, TCR-HLA and TCR-CMV co-occurrence, with a repertoire-size bias correction applied to the TCR pairs. A later analysis estimated false discovery rates by permuting HLA or CMV assignments 20 times. In a later analysis, co-occurring TCRs were grouped using DBSCAN, and TCRdist sequence similarity was added for clustering within HLA-allele-positive subsets. Repertoires with fewer than 30,000 or more than 120,000 public chains, plus five repertoires with anomalous nucleotide sharing, were excluded from co-occurrence clustering. Imported from immuneACCESS, the table was reduced by TCRdb to in-frame sequences with V and J called. These copies leave out some clones; in studies compared against another copy, an unresolved V gene accounts for under half, and the cause of the remainder is not known. V and J calls and clone size are as listed in that table; D and trimming were resolved from the DNA. Recorded for this sample are about 150,000 clones; 75% of them occurred a single time. The leading ten clones occupy over 6.5% of the sample.

As concerns this clone: Its binding antigen is unknown. It has no much larger one-base neighbor in the sample; base qualities were not kept.

Findings and caveats that apply to the study as a whole: Compared with the roughly 600-donor mean, donors in an Asian-associated ancestry cluster had fewer N-insertions in productive TCRs, according to a later genetic analysis. Most TCR sequences were observed very rarely across donors, whereas some public TCRs were present in many individuals. At a false discovery rate of 0.05, a later analysis linked around 17,000 TCR beta sequences to specific HLA alleles. Immune exposure information for the cohort was limited to CMV serostatus. In this cohort, only TCR beta chains were sequenced, and detectable features were limited by the absence of alpha or paired-chain data. According to a later analysis, most CMV-associated TCR beta chains appeared to be HLA-restricted, and the HLA associations seemed to be driven largely by CMV exposure. Strong co-occurrence of HLA alleles, especially DR and DQ, made assigning TCR associations to individual alleles difficult. Roughly uniform sequencing depth across donors was assumed in presence/absence analyses, although this assumption may not hold. A group of highly shared sequence variants was considered likely to be a technical artifact of the sequencing pipeline. Because HLA typing was unavailable for some donors at each locus, only the typed subset was used in association tests. In vitro tests confirmed that three of the cytomegalovirus-associated TCR beta chains recognize cytomegalovirus antigens. A total of fewer than 200 TCR beta chains were listed by the study as associated with cytomegalovirus. Cytomegalovirus status was reported to be diagnosed by the classifier with high specificity and sensitivity in both the original and validation cohorts. In a later analysis, several top co-occurrence clusters were reported to appear linked to parvovirus B19, influenza, CMV and Epstein-Barr virus. The authors suggested that the approach could potentially be generalized to other disease states and immunological phenotypes. V-gene and J-gene trimming of TCR beta chains was associated with a missense DCLRE1C variant in a later genetic analysis, and the association was replicated in an independent cohort. In an earlier analysis of more than 450 of the donors, most TCR beta V segments were observed in productive rearrangements about 87% or about 30% of the time, broadly matching IMGT annotations. Because counts were too low, around 18 rarely observed V segments, including chromosome 9 orphons, were left out of the earlier analysis of a few hundred of the donors. According to a later analysis, TCR association rates differed among HLA loci, with DRB1 alleles showing the most associated TCRs and HLA-C alleles showing the fewest. Correlated functional status among segregating V segments might reflect linkage disequilibrium, but an unknown experimental factor could not be ruled out. In a later analysis, HLA-associated TCR beta chains were found to be more clonally expanded and to have lower generation probabilities than equally common non-associated chains. A further reported finding was that TCR beta sequences accurately predicted the HLA-A and HLA-B alleles for most subjects in the first cohort.

The sequence came from a man aged 25 to 40 in good health and CMV-seronegative. Sequencing used PBMCs.

This receptor carries the CDR3 CASSIRTSTDTQYF. The DNA sequence is as follows: TGTGCCAGCAGTATCAGGACTAGCACAGATACGCAGTATTTT. This sequence uses TRBV28 and TRBJ2-3; a weak D assignment points to TRBD2 (5 bases agree). From the cysteine through the phenylalanine, the CDR3 covers 14 amino acids. The entry retains the CDR3 DNA only, 42 bases that are in frame from base 1. For CDR1 and CDR2, the germline V gene lists MDHEN and SYDVKM. Trimming costs V 5 bases and J 0 bases, and their ends lie 9 bases apart.